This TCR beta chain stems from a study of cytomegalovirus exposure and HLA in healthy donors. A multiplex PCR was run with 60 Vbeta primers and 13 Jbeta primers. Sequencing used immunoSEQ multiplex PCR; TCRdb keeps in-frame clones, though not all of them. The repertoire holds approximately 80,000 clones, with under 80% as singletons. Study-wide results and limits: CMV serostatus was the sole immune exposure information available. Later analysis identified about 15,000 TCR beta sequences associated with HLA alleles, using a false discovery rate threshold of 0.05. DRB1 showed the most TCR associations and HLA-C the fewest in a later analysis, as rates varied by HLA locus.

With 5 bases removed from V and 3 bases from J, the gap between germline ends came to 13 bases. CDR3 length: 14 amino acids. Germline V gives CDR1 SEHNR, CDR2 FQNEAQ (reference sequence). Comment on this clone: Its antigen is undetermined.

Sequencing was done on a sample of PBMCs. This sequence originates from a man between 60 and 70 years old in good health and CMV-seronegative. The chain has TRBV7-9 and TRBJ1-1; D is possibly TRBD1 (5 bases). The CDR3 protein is CASSPSGGDTEAFF. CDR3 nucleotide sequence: TGTGCCAGCAGCCCCAGCGGGGGGGACACTGAAGCTTTCTTT. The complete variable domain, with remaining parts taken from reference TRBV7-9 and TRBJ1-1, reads DTGVSQNPRHKITKRGQNVTFRCDPISEHNRLYWYRQTLGQGPEFLTYFQNEAQLEKSRLLSDRFSAERPKGSFSTLEIQRTEQGDSAMYLCASSPSGGDTEAFFGQGTRLTVV.